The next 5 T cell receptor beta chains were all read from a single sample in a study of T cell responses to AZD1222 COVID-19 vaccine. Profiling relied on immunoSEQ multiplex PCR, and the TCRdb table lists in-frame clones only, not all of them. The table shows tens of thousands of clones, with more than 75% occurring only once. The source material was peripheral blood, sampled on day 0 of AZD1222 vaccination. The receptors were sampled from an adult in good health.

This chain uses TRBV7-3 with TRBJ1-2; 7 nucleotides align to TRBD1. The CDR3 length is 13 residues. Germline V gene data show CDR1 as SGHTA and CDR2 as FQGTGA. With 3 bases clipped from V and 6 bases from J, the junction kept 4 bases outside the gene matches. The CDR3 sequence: CASSFSGQNGYTF. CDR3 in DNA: TGTGCCAGCAGCTTCTCGGGACAGAATGGCTACACCTTC.

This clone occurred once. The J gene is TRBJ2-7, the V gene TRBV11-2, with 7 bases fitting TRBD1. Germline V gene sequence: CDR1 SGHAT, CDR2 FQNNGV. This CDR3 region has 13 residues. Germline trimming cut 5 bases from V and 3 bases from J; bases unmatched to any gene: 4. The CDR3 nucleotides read TGTGCCAGCAGCCCCGACAGGGTCTACGAGCAGTACTTC. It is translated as CASSPDRVYEQYF.

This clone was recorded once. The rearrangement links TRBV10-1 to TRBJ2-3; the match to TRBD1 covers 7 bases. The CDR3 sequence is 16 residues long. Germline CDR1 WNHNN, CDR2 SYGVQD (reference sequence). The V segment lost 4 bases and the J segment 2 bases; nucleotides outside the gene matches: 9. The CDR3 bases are TGCGCCAGCAGTGTAATTCGGACAGGAAACACAGATACGCAGTATTTT. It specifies CASSVIRTGNTDTQYF.

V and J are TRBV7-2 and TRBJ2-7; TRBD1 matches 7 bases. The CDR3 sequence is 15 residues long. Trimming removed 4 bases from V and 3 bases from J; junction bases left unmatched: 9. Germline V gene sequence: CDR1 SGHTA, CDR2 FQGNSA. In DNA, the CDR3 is TGTGCCAGCAGCTCCCCAACCACAGGGGTCTACGAGCAGTACTTC. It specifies CASSSPTTGVYEQYF.

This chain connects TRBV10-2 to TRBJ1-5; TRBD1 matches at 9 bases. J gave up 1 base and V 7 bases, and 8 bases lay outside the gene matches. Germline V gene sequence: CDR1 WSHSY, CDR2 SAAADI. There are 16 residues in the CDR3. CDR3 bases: TGCGCCAGCACCGCACAGGGGGCGGTCAGCAATCAGCCCCAGCATTTT. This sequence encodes CASTAQGAVSNQPQHF.